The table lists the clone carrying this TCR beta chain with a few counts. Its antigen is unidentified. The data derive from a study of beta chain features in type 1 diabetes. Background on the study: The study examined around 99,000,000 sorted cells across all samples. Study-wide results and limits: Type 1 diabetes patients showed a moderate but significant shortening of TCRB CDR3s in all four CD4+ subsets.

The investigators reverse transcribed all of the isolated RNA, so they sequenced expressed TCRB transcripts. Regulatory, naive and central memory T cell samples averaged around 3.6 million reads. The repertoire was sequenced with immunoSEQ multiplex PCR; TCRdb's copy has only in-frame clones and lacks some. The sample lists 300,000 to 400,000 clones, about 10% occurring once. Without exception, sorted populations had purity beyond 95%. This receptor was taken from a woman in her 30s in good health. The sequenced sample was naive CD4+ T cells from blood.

CDR3 protein: CASSLRGISIQYF. CDR3 nucleotides: TGTGCCAGCAGCTTGCGGGGTATAAGCATTCAGTACTTC. V usage is TRBV5-5 and J usage is TRBJ2-4; TRBD2 might be the D (5 bases). V gave up 1 base and J gave up 9 bases, with 11 bases separating them. This CDR3 spans 13 amino acids. Germline-derived CDR1 and CDR2 are SGHKS and YYEKEE (reference sequence).